This T cell receptor (beta chain) was obtained from a study of cytomegalovirus exposure and HLA in healthy donors. Study-level findings and limits: Most TCR sequences showed up rarely, but some public TCRs showed up in many donors. Among TCR beta chains, those listed as cytomegalovirus-associated numbered around 180. Sequences of the TCR beta chain were said to predict the HLA-A and HLA-B alleles of most subjects accurately. TCR beta V- and J-gene trimming, according to a later analysis, was linked to a missense DCLRE1C variant.

Primers included in the PCR were 60 Vbeta and 13 Jbeta primers. TCRdb's copy holds only in-frame clones and misses some; the assay was immunoSEQ multiplex PCR. The table records 200,000 to 250,000 clones, 82% of them present only once. This CDR3 is 15 amino acids long. V was clipped by 1 base and J by 4 bases, with 13 bases between them. CDR1 LNHNV and CDR2 YYDKDF come from the germline V gene (reference sequence). Details on this clone: What it binds is unknown.

V is TRBV15 and J is TRBJ1-2, with D perhaps TRBD1 (6 bases). This TCR was recovered from a woman in her thirties or forties in good health and CMV-seronegative. The sequencing sample was made of PBMCs. CDR3 DNA: TGTGCCACCAGCAGAGTGGCGGGGGCAGGCTATGGCTACACCTTC. Translating gives CATSRVAGAGYGYTF.